This T cell receptor (beta chain) was identified during a study of T cell responses to AZD1222 COVID-19 vaccine. To note about this clone: The antigen is undetermined.

Trimming shortened V by 7 bases and J by 2 bases, and 12 bases separated the two germline ends. Germline CDR1 MDHEN, CDR2 SYDVKM. The CDR3 consists of 14 residues. Broader study findings: Among those given AZD1222, only 5 to 7 were seropositive at baseline. Samples come after the peak T cell response, not at day 14. Clonal diversity may have been underestimated, and the donors were mostly white British, with more females than males. The study found vaccine-associated CD4 TCRs spanning spike, dominant at 160-218 and 743-854.

The method was immunoSEQ multiplex PCR; TCRdb's version includes in-frame clones alone and lacks a portion of them. There are 120,000 to 150,000 clones in the sample; approximately 85% occur only once, and less than 5% lies in the top ten. The clonotype originates from an adult in good health. Here the sequenced sample was peripheral blood, taken on day 0 of MenACWY control vaccination. The chain is built from TRBV28 and TRBJ1-5, with a possible D match to TRBD1 (5 bases). This CDR3 reads CASIGGSGNQPQHF. The CDR3 coding sequence is TGTGCCAGCATCGGGGGGTCGGGCAATCAGCCCCAGCATTTT. Using reference TRBV28 and TRBJ1-5 for the parts outside the CDR3, the full variable domain is DVKVTQSSRYLVKRTGEKVFLECVQDMDHENMFWYRQDPGLGLRLIYFSYDVKMKEKGDIPEGYSVSREKKERFSLILESASTNQTSMYLCASIGGSGNQPQHFGDGTRLSIL.